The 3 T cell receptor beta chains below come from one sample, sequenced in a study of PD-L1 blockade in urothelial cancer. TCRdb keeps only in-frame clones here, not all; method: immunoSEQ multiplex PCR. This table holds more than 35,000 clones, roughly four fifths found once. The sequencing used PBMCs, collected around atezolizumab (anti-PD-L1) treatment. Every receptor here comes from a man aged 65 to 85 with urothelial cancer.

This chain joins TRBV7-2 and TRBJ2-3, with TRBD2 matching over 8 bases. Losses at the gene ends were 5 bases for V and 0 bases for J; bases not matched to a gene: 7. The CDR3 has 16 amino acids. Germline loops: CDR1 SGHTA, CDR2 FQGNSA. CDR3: CASSRSQRESTDTQYF. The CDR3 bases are TGTGCCAGCAGCCGCTCTCAGCGGGAGAGCACAGATACGCAGTATTTT.

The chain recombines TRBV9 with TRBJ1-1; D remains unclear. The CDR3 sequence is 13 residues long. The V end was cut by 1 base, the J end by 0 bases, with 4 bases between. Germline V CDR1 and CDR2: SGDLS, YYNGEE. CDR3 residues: CASSVSMNTEAFF. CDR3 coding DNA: TGTGCCAGCAGCGTATCCATGAACACTGAAGCTTTCTTT.

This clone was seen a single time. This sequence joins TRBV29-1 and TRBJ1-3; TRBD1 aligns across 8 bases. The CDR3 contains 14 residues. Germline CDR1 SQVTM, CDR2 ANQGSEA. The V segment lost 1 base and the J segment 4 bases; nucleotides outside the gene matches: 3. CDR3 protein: CSVEVNRGGNTIYF. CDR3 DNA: TGCAGCGTTGAAGTTAACAGGGGGGGAAACACCATATATTTT.